The 31 T cell receptor beta chains listed next were all sequenced from one sample in a study of sequential checkpoint blockade in melanoma. Treatment specified: randomized to nivolumab then ipilimumab (arm A) or the reverse (arm B). TCRdb's copy holds only in-frame clones and misses some; the assay was immunoSEQ multiplex PCR. Counted here are under 25,000 clones, around 83% occurring once; the ten biggest clones make up 35% to 40%. This sample comprised CD8+ T cells sorted from blood (inferred from file names), obtained from a patient given nivolumab and ipilimumab in sequence. All receptors come from a human donor with melanoma.

The chain links TRBV7-2 to TRBJ1-6, with D hard to call. CDR1 and CDR2 from the germline V gene are SGHTA and FQGNSA. The V gene lost 6 bases and the J gene lost 0 bases, with 12 bases spanning the gap. The CDR3 loop spans 16 amino acids. The CDR3 nucleotides read TGTGCCAGCAGGCGGGAGGCCCTCTCCTATAATTCACCCCTCCACTTT. Protein sequence: CASRREALSYNSPLHF. Supplemented by reference TRBV7-2 and TRBJ1-6, the full variable domain reads GAGVSQSPSNKVTEKGKDVELRCDPISGHTALYWYRQSLGQGLEFLIYFQGNSAPDKSGLPSDRFSAERTGGSVSTLTIQRTQQEDSAVYLCASRREALSYNSPLHFGNGTRLTVT.

About this clone: Additional DNA sequences in this sample encode the identical CDR3. In nucleotides, the CDR3 is TGTGCCAGCAGCGGACTAGCGGGAGCAGGAACCGGGGAGCTGTTTTTT. Amino acids: CASSGLAGAGTGELFF. The chain recombines TRBV9 with TRBJ2-2; 12 bases fit TRBD2. The CDR3 is 16 amino acids. V shed 3 bases, J shed 5 bases, and the junction held 5 bases outside the gene matches. CDR1 and CDR2 from the germline V gene are SGDLS and YYNGEE.

The chain joins TRBV6-5 to TRBJ1-6; D gene uncertain. Germline V CDR1 and CDR2: MNHEY, SVGAGI. Between the trimmed V and J ends, which lost 5 bases and 3 bases, there was a span of 5 bases. The CDR3 contains 13 residues. This CDR3 is CASSPNYNSPLHF. The CDR3 DNA sequence: TGTGCCAGCAGTCCTAACTATAATTCACCCCTCCACTTT.

The chain employs TRBV6-1 and TRBJ1-2; D is ambiguous. The CDR3 is 11 amino acids. V lost 6 bases to trimming and J lost 10 bases, with 12 bases between them. Germline CDR1 and CDR2: MNHNS and SASEGT. CDR3 DNA sequence: TGTGCCAGCAGACCCGGGGTCGACTACACCTTC. Amino acids: CASRPGVDYTF.

The J gene is TRBJ2-2, the V gene TRBV5-1; TRBD2 matches at 7 bases. CDR1 is SGHRS, CDR2 YFSETQ, per germline. This CDR3 is 16 amino acids long. Germline trimming cut 5 bases from V and 6 bases from J; bases unmatched to any gene: 13. The CDR3 DNA reads TGCGCCAGCAGGGACCGGACTAGTCTCTTCGCCGGGGAGCTGTTTTTT. Translation: CASRDRTSLFAGELFF.

The sample holds one count of this clone. The V and J genes are TRBV29-1 and TRBJ1-1, with unresolved D. CDR1 is SQVTM, CDR2 ANQGSEA, per germline. Trimming left V 2 bases short and J 7 bases short, with 8 bases between. The CDR3 spans 11 residues. CDR3 nucleotides: TGCAGCGTTGAACTCGGGGATGAAGCTTTCTTT. Translation: CSVELGDEAFF.

As to this clone: Other DNA sequences in the same sample also yield this CDR3. The chain joins TRBV19 to TRBJ2-1; 9 nucleotides agree with TRBD2. The CDR3 extends over 15 amino acids. Germline V gene lookup returns CDR1 LNHDA and CDR2 SQIVND (reference sequence). The ends lost 3 bases at V and 1 base at J; junction bases unmatched: 1. In nucleotides, the CDR3 is TGTGCCAGTAGTATGACTAGCGGTTCCTACAATGAGCAGTTCTTC. Protein: CASSMTSGSYNEQFF.

The CDR3 loop reads CASRVQGREYNEQFF. The CDR3 DNA sequence: TGTGCCAGCAGGGTACAGGGGCGTGAGTACAATGAGCAGTTCTTC. The gene calls are TRBV28 and TRBJ2-1, with 7 positions matching TRBD1. With 6 bases clipped from V and 4 bases from J, the junction kept 9 bases outside the gene matches. CDR3 length equals 15 residues. From germline, CDR1 is MDHEN and CDR2 SYDVKM. Together with reference TRBV28 and TRBJ2-1, the CDR3 gives the full variable domain: DVKVTQSSRYLVKRTGEKVFLECVQDMDHENMFWYRQDPGLGLRLIYFSYDVKMKEKGDIPEGYSVSREKKERFSLILESASTNQTSMYLCASRVQGREYNEQFFGPGTRLTVL.

The chain is built from TRBV27 and TRBJ2-2; maybe TRBD2 (5 bases). The CDR3 is made up of 13 amino acids. V shed 8 bases and J shed 2 bases, with 9 bases lying between them. Looked up from germline, CDR1 is MNHEY and CDR2 is SMNVEV (reference sequence). The CDR3 reads CASGSGNTGELFF. The CDR3 DNA reads TGTGCCAGCGGGTCGGGAAACACCGGGGAGCTGTTTTTT.

The V gene is TRBV10-1, the J gene TRBJ2-1, with 10 positions matching TRBD2. CDR3 length: 14 amino acids. Germline values: CDR1 WNHNN, CDR2 SYGVQD (reference sequence). Losses at the gene ends were 6 bases for V and 5 bases for J; bases not matched to a gene: 4. Here the CDR3 reads CASSVLAGDNEQFF. In DNA form, the CDR3 reads TGCGCCAGCAGCGTCCTAGCGGGGGACAATGAGCAGTTCTTC.

The rearrangement uses TRBV5-1 and TRBJ1-2, with a weak D call TRBD1 (6 bases). The CDR3 loop spans 15 amino acids. Germline values: CDR1 SGHRS, CDR2 YFSETQ. V lost 4 bases and J 7 bases, leaving 20 bases between the germline ends. CDR3 nucleotide sequence: TGCGCCAGCAGCCAAACCGGTGGGGGCGATCCTGGCTACACCTTC. This codes for CASSQTGGGDPGYTF. The full variable domain, completed using reference TRBV5-1 and TRBJ1-2, is KAGVTQTPRYLIKTRGQQVTLSCSPISGHRSVSWYQQTPGQGLQFLFEYFSETQRNKGNFPGRFSGRQFSNSRSEMNVSTLELGDSALYLCASSQTGGGDPGYTFGSGTRLTVV.

The rearrangement links TRBV7-9 to TRBJ2-1; 11 nucleotides align to TRBD1. V gave up 4 bases and J gave up 7 bases; unmatched junction bases: 6. This CDR3 spans 15 amino acids. Germline V gene data show CDR1 as SEHNR and CDR2 as FQNEAQ (reference sequence). The CDR3 DNA reads as TGTGCCAGCAGCTCGGGACAGGGGGATTGGAATGAGCAGTTCTTC. It is translated as CASSSGQGDWNEQFF.

The V call is TRBV2, the J call TRBJ2-7, with 9 bases that match TRBD2. Germline V lookup: CDR1 SNHLY, CDR2 FYNNEI. This CDR3 contains 17 residues. V was pared by 4 bases and J by 0 bases, with 10 bases of the junction left unmatched. The CDR3 loop is CASSATATSGLSYEQYF. CDR3 DNA sequence: TGTGCCAGCAGTGCAACGGCTACTAGCGGGCTCTCCTACGAGCAGTACTTC.

The chain employs TRBV19 and TRBJ1-2; D possibly corresponds to TRBD1 (5 bases). This CDR3 region has 13 residues. V lost 5 bases, J lost 4 bases, and 11 bases lay in between. Germline V CDR1 and CDR2: LNHDA, SQIVND (reference sequence). The CDR3 DNA is TGTGCCAGTAGTGCGACAGTTCTCTATGGCTACACCTTC. Its protein is CASSATVLYGYTF.

The gene calls are TRBV29-1 and TRBJ2-1; D may be TRBD1 (6 bases). V shed 2 bases and J shed 3 bases, with 11 bases lying between them. This CDR3 is built from 14 residues. Per the germline V gene, CDR1 is SQVTM and CDR2 is ANQGSEA. Here the CDR3 DNA reads TGCAGCGTTGAACCGTCGGACAGCTACAATGAGCAGTTCTTC. As protein: CSVEPSDSYNEQFF.

V gene TRBV28 combines with J gene TRBJ2-1; 10 bases are a match to TRBD2. CDR1 is MDHEN and CDR2 is SYDVKM in the germline V gene. V dropped 8 bases and J dropped 7; count of bases not matched to a gene: 11. There are 15 residues in the CDR3. This CDR3 is CASESAGGFKNEQFF. The CDR3 nucleotides are TGTGCCAGCGAATCAGCGGGAGGGTTTAAGAATGAGCAGTTCTTC.

The chain carries TRBV27 and TRBJ2-5; TRBD2 agrees at 7 bases. Germline lookup yields CDR1 MNHEY and CDR2 SMNVEV (reference sequence). The CDR3 runs to 16 residues. V was clipped by 0 bases and J by 5 bases; unmatched bases: 9. Written as DNA, the CDR3 is TGTGCCAGCAGTTTATCGGCGGGGGAGGCGGGGGAGACCCAGTACTTC. Residues: CASSLSAGEAGETQYF.

In its sample, this clone was seen once. The chain recombines TRBV11-2 with TRBJ2-1, with 8 bases lining up with TRBD2. Per the germline V gene, CDR1 is SGHAT and CDR2 is FQNNGV. This CDR3 spans 14 amino acids. With 1 base clipped from V and 9 bases from J, the junction kept 5 bases outside the gene matches. CDR3 in DNA: TGTGCCAGCAGCTTAGGGCTAGCGGGTAGTGAGCAGTTCTTC. It yields the protein CASSLGLAGSEQFF.

The CDR3: CASSFSGNSYNEQFF. The CDR3 nucleotides read TGTGCCAGCAGTTTTAGCGGCAACTCCTACAATGAGCAGTTCTTC. The chain carries TRBV6-5 and TRBJ2-1; D is perhaps TRBD2 (6 bases). This CDR3 is 15 amino acids long. Trimming took 4 bases from V and 0 from J, leaving 10 bases between them. The germline CDR1 and CDR2 sequences are MNHEY and SVGAGI.

J is TRBJ2-1 and V is TRBV14; tentative D call: TRBD1 (6 bases). This CDR3 region has 13 residues. Germline CDR1 and CDR2: SGHDN and FVKESK. Trimming took off 5 bases at V and 9 bases at J, with 14 bases between the two ends. The CDR3 sequence: CASSELQGGEQFF. CDR3 DNA: TGTGCCAGCAGCGAACTACAGGGCGGTGAGCAGTTCTTC. Using reference TRBV14 and TRBJ2-1 for the parts outside the CDR3, the full variable domain is EAGVTQFPSHSVIEKGQTVTLRCDPISGHDNLYWYRRVMGKEIKFLLHFVKESKQDESGMPNNRFLAERTGGTYSTLKVQPAELEDSGVYFCASSELQGGEQFFGPGTRLTVL.

This rearrangement joins TRBV29-1 to TRBJ2-7; 10 bases agree with TRBD1. CDR3 size: 13 residues. Trimming at V came to 6 bases and at J to 2 bases, leaving 4 bases not matched to a gene. The germline gives CDR1 SQVTM, CDR2 ANQGSEA. The CDR3 DNA reads as TGCAGCGTGAGGACAGGGGGGGCCTACGAGCAGTACTTC. Translating it yields CSVRTGGAYEQYF.

V gene TRBV6-5 combines with J gene TRBJ2-7, with a tentative D call TRBD2 (6 bases). CDR3 size: 12 residues. Germline CDR1 and CDR2: MNHEY and SVGAGI. V lost 4 bases, J lost 4 bases, and 8 bases lay in between. In DNA, the CDR3 is TGTGCCAGCAGTTCGAGCGGGTACGAGCAGTACTTC. It encodes CASSSSGYEQYF.

This clone was observed a few times. The chain employs TRBV21-1 and TRBJ1-6. TRBV21-1 is a documented pseudogene. The CDR3 length is 15 residues. In DNA form, the CDR3 reads TGTGCCAGCAGCCGTCGTACCGGGGGTAATAAACCCCTCCACTTT. Its translation: CASSRRTGGNKPLHF.

This clone has only a few counts. J is TRBJ2-6 and V is TRBV6-1; a weak D match, TRBD1 (5 bases). Germline V gene data show CDR1 as MNHNS and CDR2 as SASEGT. The length of the CDR3 is 16 residues. The V and J ends lost 0 bases and 0 bases respectively, with 6 bases between them. CDR3 nucleotide sequence: TGTGCCAGCAGTGAAGCCGACAGCTCTGGGGCCAACGTCCTGACTTTC. Translated: CASSEADSSGANVLTF.

The chain couples TRBV7-9 to TRBJ2-7; a weak D match, TRBD2 (5 bases). Trimming pared 4 bases from V and 4 bases from J, leaving 8 bases between. CDR1 and CDR2 (germline): SEHNR, FQNEAQ (reference sequence). This CDR3 has 12 amino acids. As DNA, the CDR3 is TGTGCCAGCAGCTCCGGGGAGTACGAGCAGTACTTC. Residues: CASSSGEYEQYF.

The chain carries TRBV29-1 and TRBJ2-1; a weak D match, TRBD2 (6 bases). The germline CDR1 and CDR2 sequences are SQVTM and ANQGSEA. CDR3 length: 11 amino acids. The V end lost 4 bases, the J end lost 9 bases, and 10 bases lay between the germline ends. CDR3 protein: CSVGLDGEQFF. CDR3 nucleotides: TGCAGCGTTGGACTAGATGGTGAGCAGTTCTTC.

The DNA for the CDR3 is TGTGCCAGCAGCAAGTTGGGCGCTGAAGCTTTCTTT. This encodes CASSKLGAEAFF. The chain uses TRBV21-1 and TRBJ1-1; the tabulated D call, TRBD1, remains unverified against the DNA. TRBV21-1 is reported as a pseudogene. The CDR3 is 12 amino acids.

The rearrangement uses TRBV7-9 and TRBJ1-2, with a possible D match to TRBD1 (6 bases). This CDR3 is 14 amino acids long. Germline CDR1 is SEHNR and CDR2 is FQNEAQ (reference sequence). Trimming shortened V by 7 bases and J by 3 bases, and 15 bases separated the two germline ends. The CDR3 sequence: CASNLGGLDYGYTF. The CDR3 DNA reads as TGTGCCAGCAATTTGGGGGGGCTGGACTATGGCTACACCTTC.

The rearrangement joins TRBV11-2 to TRBJ1-2; 10 positions agree with TRBD1. The V segment lost 0 bases and the J segment 2 bases; nucleotides outside the gene matches: 6. Per the germline V gene, CDR1 is SGHAT and CDR2 is FQNNGV. The CDR3 is made up of 17 amino acids. CDR3 coding DNA: TGTGCCAGCAGCTTAGAAAGGACAGGGGGTTGGAACTATGGCTACACCTTC. It is translated as CASSLERTGGWNYGYTF.

The gene calls are TRBV7-8 and TRBJ1-1, with TRBD1 as a possible D gene (6 bases). The V end lost 1 base, the J end lost 13 bases, and 16 bases lay between the germline ends. The CDR3 loop spans 13 amino acids. Germline CDR1 reads SGHVS; CDR2 reads FQNEAQ. The CDR3 bases are TGTGCCAGCAGCTTAGGGGACATCGCCAAGGGTTTCTTT. Protein: CASSLGDIAKGFF.

This chain joins TRBV9 and TRBJ2-2; 8 nucleotides align to TRBD2. The germline V gene encodes CDR1 SGDLS and CDR2 YYNGEE. V shed 0 bases and J 0 bases; nucleotides not matched to a gene: 7. This CDR3 has 18 residues. As DNA, the CDR3 is TGTGCCAGCAGCGTAGTTTATAGCGGGGTGCCGAACACCGGGGAGCTGTTTTTT. Translating gives CASSVVYSGVPNTGELFF.